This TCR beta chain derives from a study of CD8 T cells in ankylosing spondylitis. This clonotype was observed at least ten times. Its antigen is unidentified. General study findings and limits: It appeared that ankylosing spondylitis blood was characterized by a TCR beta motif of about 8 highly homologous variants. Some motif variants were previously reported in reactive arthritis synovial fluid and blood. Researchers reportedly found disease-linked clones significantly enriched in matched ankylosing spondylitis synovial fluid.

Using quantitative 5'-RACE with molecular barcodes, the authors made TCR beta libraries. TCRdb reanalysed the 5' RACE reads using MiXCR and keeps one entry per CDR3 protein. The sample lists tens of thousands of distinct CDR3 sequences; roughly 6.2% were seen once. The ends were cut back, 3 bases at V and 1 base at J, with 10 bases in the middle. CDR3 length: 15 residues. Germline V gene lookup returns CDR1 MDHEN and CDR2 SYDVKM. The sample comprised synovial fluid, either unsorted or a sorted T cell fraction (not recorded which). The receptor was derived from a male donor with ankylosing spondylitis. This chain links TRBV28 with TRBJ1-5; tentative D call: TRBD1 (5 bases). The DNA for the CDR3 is TGTGCCAGCAGTTTTTCAGGGACCAGCAATCAGCCCCAGCATTTT. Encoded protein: CASSFSGTSNQPQHF.